This TCR beta chain was identified in a study of siplizumab effects on memory and regulatory T cells. Overall study results and limits: Naive T cell populations appeared to exhibit greater diversity than memory cells and appeared to be major alloresponse contributors.

Germline CDR1 is MNHEY and CDR2 is SVGAGI. The CDR3 is 14 residues long. In the case of this clone: Its antigen is undetermined. An end of the junction differs from the germline gene, which may be a read error.

It was 85,000 to 100,000 TCR templates that were assayed per sample. Libraries were prepared by immunoSEQ multiplex PCR; TCRdb keeps only in-frame clonotypes and omits some of them. The table shows about 56,000 clones, with 95% to 98% occurring only once. This clonotype was sampled from a human donor in good health. V is TRBV6-5 and J is TRBJ1-1; a possible D gene is TRBD1 (5 bases). Sequenced sample: naive CD8+ T cells sorted from blood. CDR3 loop: CASSYSGGGTEAFF. The CDR3, as DNA: TGTGCCAGCAGCTACTCGGGGGGTGGCACTGAAGCTTTCTTT.